This T cell receptor (beta chain) was profiled in a study of blood T cell repertoires in COVID-19. On the study more broadly: Whether acute or convalescent, the COVID-19 samples came from the United States, Italy and Spain. Sources were T cells, B-cell-depleted T cells, or PBMCs; the material itself was cDNA or gDNA.

Membership in each cohort depended on participant-reported clinical history. Sequencing was performed with immunoSEQ multiplex PCR; in TCRdb, only in-frame clones are kept and a portion is missing. This table holds 140,000 to 150,000 clones, around four fifths found once. Trimming removed 2 bases from V and 0 bases from J, with 11 bases in between. Per germline, CDR1 SEHNR and CDR2 FQNEAQ (reference sequence). The CDR3 is 16 amino acids. Sequences were obtained from PBMCs or T cells enriched from blood (not recorded which). This chain uses TRBV7-9 with TRBJ1-3; D not resolved. This TCR came from a woman in her forties or fifties with acute COVID-19. The CDR3 region has the DNA TGTGCCAGCAGCTTACAGGCGGGATTCTCTGGAAACACCATATATTTT. This encodes CASSLQAGFSGNTIYF.